This TCR beta chain originates from a study of memory CD4+ T cells and cytomegalovirus serostatus (dated by TCRdb to 2018 to 2020). Regarding the study in general: The cohort comprised 33 healthy Belgian adults, 9 CMV seropositive and 24 CMV seronegative. CD4+ memory TCRbeta repertoires of a Belgian cohort with known cytomegalovirus serostatus were sequenced in order to replicate a published TCR-based CMV serostatus classifier.

This clone was recorded once. The antigen this receptor binds is unknown. Base qualities are not at hand, and no much larger clone is one base apart. Per the germline V gene, SGHDT is the CDR1 and YYEEEE is the CDR2. The junction carries 11 bases between V and J, which are trimmed by 0 bases and 7 bases respectively. The CDR3 runs 15 residues from the cysteine to the phenylalanine. Of all the DNA, just the CDR3 is kept, 45 bases in frame from base 1. Genomic DNA was extracted from sorted cells with the Quick-DNA Microprep Kit. Amplification of TCRbeta DNA was done with the immunoSEQ hsTCRbeta kit, following the protocol from the manufacturer. An Illumina MiSeq instrument was used to sequence the TCRbeta libraries. The authors processed their data as follows. After out-of-frame sequences were removed, 2.4 million or so distinct TCRbeta sequences remained, averaging around 66,000 per individual. Each individual was scored using the number of 150 to 200 previously reported CMV-associated TCRbeta sequences that the individual carried and the total number of productive distinct TCRbeta sequences. A beta-binomial model was reimplemented in Python, and random forests from scikit-learn, run with default parameters, were trained on data from the US cohort. On the Belgian cohort, classifier performance was reported as the median AUC, along with percentile confidence intervals, across 10,000 bootstrap iterations. Drawn from immuneACCESS, this table holds only the in-frame rearrangements with V and J called that TCRdb kept. Clones are partly lost; checked studies trace under half to an unresolved V gene and leave the rest unexplained. The V and J calls and clone size come from that table; D and trimming were worked out from the DNA. A total of 56,000 or so clones appear in this sample, roughly 82% of them only once. The top ten constitute approximately 0.39% of the sample.

The study at large found these results: The results were read as suggesting that the CMV-associated TCR signature is, for the most part, present in the CD4+ memory repertoire. CMV serostatus prediction reached a median bootstrapped AUC of 0.95 with the original framework and 0.91 with a US-trained random forest. On the Belgian cohort, the classifier based on the original framework reached a median bootstrapped AUC of roughly 0.96, with a 95% CI of 0.76-1.00. Of about 180 previously reported CMV-associated TCRbeta sequences, approximately 70 appeared in the CD4+ memory repertoires, each in one to five individuals. Only CD4+CD45RO+ memory cells were sequenced, unlike the original study, which covered naive and memory CD4+ and CD8+ populations.

A FACSAria II was used to sort memory CD4+ T cells, defined as single viable CD3+CD4+CD8-CD45RO+ cells. CMV serostatus was assessed using a Roche Elecsys assay, by which serum IgG against CMV pp150, pp28, p38 and p52 was detected. After thawing, total CD4+ T cells were enriched by positive selection with CD4 magnetic microbeads. The samples came from a separate study whose specific focus was interrogating the CD4+ T cell memory repertoire. Peripheral blood mononuclear cells were isolated and cryopreserved according to standard operating procedures, and serum was kept at -80 degrees C. The staining used CD3-PerCP (BW264/56), CD4-APC (RPA-T4), CD45RO-PE (UCHT1) and CD8-Pacific Orange (3B5) antibodies, and Sytox blue was used to exclude non-viable cells.

Sequencing was done on a sample of memory CD4+ T cells from blood. Recombination linked TRBV5-6 to TRBJ1-6; the D region possibly corresponds to TRBD1 (5 bases align). The receptor was derived from an adult in good health and CMV-seronegative. The CDR3 protein: CASSLGQLANSPLHF. The sequenced DNA: TGTGCCAGCAGCTTGGGACAGTTGGCGAATTCACCCCTCCACTTT.